Below, 15 T cell receptor beta chains from the same sample are listed, as sequenced in a study of T cell responses to AZD1222 COVID-19 vaccine. The assay was immunoSEQ multiplex PCR, and TCRdb's table has in-frame clones only and misses some. Seen here are 120,000 or so clones, roughly 91% observed once, and the top ten hold about 4.4%. Specimen: peripheral blood, collected on day 0 of MenACWY control vaccination. The receptors stem from an adult in good health.

The chain recombines TRBV25-1 with TRBJ1-5; TRBD1 agrees at 9 bases. Germline CDR1 MGHDK, CDR2 SYGVNS. The V and J ends lost 4 bases and 6 bases, in that order; junction bases with no gene match: 16. The CDR3 is made up of 18 amino acids. CDR3 sequence reads: CASSGGLDRGVPSQPQHF. Written as DNA, the CDR3 is TGTGCCAGCAGTGGGGGCCTGGACAGGGGTGTTCCCAGTCAGCCCCAGCATTTT.

The chain combines TRBV7-8 with TRBJ2-2; unclear D gene. The CDR3 contains 13 residues. V lost 8 bases, J lost 3 bases, and 10 bases lay in between. Germline CDR1 and CDR2: SGHVS and FQNEAQ. CDR3 nucleotide sequence: TGTGCCAGCCGCCTTTTCGACACCGGGGAGCTGTTTTTT. This codes for CASRLFDTGELFF.

This clone was seen just once. The chain links TRBV19 to TRBJ2-1, with TRBD2 identical over 7 bases. Trimming removed 6 bases from V and 8 bases from J; junction bases left unmatched: 13. The CDR3 contains 15 residues. Germline assignment: CDR1 LNHDA and CDR2 SQIVND (reference sequence). The CDR3 DNA is TGTGCCAGTAGATTGGGGGGAGTAGCGGGCCATGAGCAGTTCTTC. Amino acid sequence: CASRLGGVAGHEQFF.

The CDR3 nucleotides read TGTGCCAGCAGTGACTCGATCCCGGGACGGATCTACGAGCAGTACTTC. Its translation is CASSDSIPGRIYEQYF. This chain connects TRBV6-4 to TRBJ2-7, with D perhaps TRBD1 or TRBD2 (5 bases each). Germline V lookup: CDR1 MRHNA, CDR2 SNTAGT. The CDR3 totals 16 residues. V lost 0 bases and J lost 3, with 15 bases in between.

The chain combines TRBV6-5 with TRBJ2-5; 9 bases are shared with TRBD1. CDR1 MNHEY and CDR2 SVGAGI come from the germline V gene. The ends lost 6 bases at V and 0 bases at J; junction bases unmatched: 2. The CDR3 has 14 residues. CDR3 nucleotides: TGTGCCAGCAGCCGGGACAGGGACCAAGAGACCCAGTACTTC. This encodes CASSRDRDQETQYF.

The chain recombines TRBV29-1 with TRBJ1-2; TRBD1 is a possible D gene (5 bases). Germline V gene data show CDR1 as SQVTM and CDR2 as ANQGSEA. Trimming took 1 base from V and 2 from J, leaving 14 bases between them. This CDR3 region has 15 residues. DNA of the CDR3: TGCAGCGTTGAAGGGGGCGGGCAGCTGAACTATGGCTACACCTTC. Translating it yields CSVEGGGQLNYGYTF.

This sequence joins TRBV15 and TRBJ2-5; D is undetermined. The V end lost 1 base, the J end lost 3 bases, and 15 bases lay between the germline ends. Germline CDR1 and CDR2: LNHNV and YYDKDF (reference sequence). The CDR3 is 16 residues long. CDR3 nucleotide sequence: TGTGCCACCAGCAGAGGCCTGATAACCCGAGAAGAGACCCAGTACTTC. This codes for CATSRGLITREETQYF.

The chain combines TRBV5-1 with TRBJ2-7, with D unclear. The CDR3 extends over 11 amino acids. The ends were cut back, 4 bases at V and 0 bases at J, with 2 bases in the middle. Looked up from germline, CDR1 is SGHRS and CDR2 is YFSETQ. The CDR3 is CASSDSYEQYF. The CDR3 DNA follows: TGCGCCAGCAGCGACTCCTACGAGCAGTACTTC. The full variable domain, in which reference TRBV5-1 and TRBJ2-7 provide the parts outside the CDR3, is KAGVTQTPRYLIKTRGQQVTLSCSPISGHRSVSWYQQTPGQGLQFLFEYFSETQRNKGNFPGRFSGRQFSNSRSEMNVSTLELGDSALYLCASSDSYEQYFGPGTRLTVT.

This clone has a single count. The gene calls are TRBV15 and TRBJ1-2; D unclear. V was cut by 3 bases and J by 2 bases, with 7 bases left in between. CDR1 and CDR2 (germline): LNHNV, YYDKDF (reference sequence). This CDR3 comprises 13 residues. CDR3: CATSRYGNYGYTF. In DNA, the CDR3 is TGTGCCACCAGCAGGTACGGAAACTATGGCTACACCTTC.

V gene TRBV18 combines with J gene TRBJ2-2, with D possibly being TRBD1 (6 bases). Germline lookup yields CDR1 KGHSH and CDR2 LQKENI. The CDR3 is made up of 15 amino acids. The V and J ends lost 5 bases and 6 bases respectively, with 16 bases between them. The CDR3 spells CASSTWTVPAGELFF. The CDR3 DNA follows: TGTGCCAGCTCAACTTGGACAGTTCCAGCCGGGGAGCTGTTTTTT. The whole variable domain, filled in from reference TRBV18 and TRBJ2-2, reads NAGVMQNPRHLVRRRGQEARLRCSPMKGHSHVYWYRQLPEEGLKFMVYLQKENIIDESGMPKERFSAEFPKEGPSILRIQQVVRGDSAAYFCASSTWTVPAGELFFGEGSRLTVL.

The chain carries TRBV9 and TRBJ1-3; D not certain. The CDR3 extends over 18 amino acids. Germline assignment: CDR1 SGDLS and CDR2 YYNGEE. With 0 bases removed from V and 0 bases from J, the gap between germline ends came to 16 bases. The CDR3 reads CASSVGSRGRDSGNTIYF. Here the CDR3 DNA reads TGTGCCAGCAGCGTAGGCTCTCGGGGAAGGGACTCTGGAAACACCATATATTTT.

The chain links TRBV7-9 to TRBJ1-1; D gene ambiguous. This CDR3 has 12 amino acids. From germline, CDR1 is SEHNR and CDR2 FQNEAQ (reference sequence). Trimming took 5 bases from V and 6 from J, leaving 10 bases between them. This CDR3 is CASSPPRSEAFF. The DNA for the CDR3 is TGTGCCAGCAGCCCGCCGAGGTCTGAAGCTTTCTTT.

This chain connects TRBV6-5 to TRBJ2-5; D may be TRBD1 or TRBD2 (5 bases each). Trimming took 5 bases from V and 7 from J, leaving 17 bases between them. This CDR3 spans 14 amino acids. CDR1 MNHEY and CDR2 SVGAGI come from the germline V gene. The CDR3 loop reads CASSTGVGDATQYF. CDR3 coding DNA: TGTGCCAGCAGTACCGGGGTAGGGGATGCGACCCAGTACTTC.

The CDR3 reads CASRLLLRSYNEQFF. The CDR3 nucleotides read TGTGCCAGCAGACTACTCCTCAGGTCCTACAATGAGCAGTTCTTC. This sequence joins TRBV28 and TRBJ2-1; D ambiguous. The CDR3 consists of 15 residues. CDR1 is MDHEN and CDR2 is SYDVKM in the germline V gene. V was shortened by 6 bases and J by 1 base, with 13 bases between the two germline ends.

The chain joins TRBV6-2 or TRBV6-3 to TRBJ1-1; TRBD1 might be the D (6 bases). The V and J ends lost 2 bases and 0 bases respectively, with 16 bases between them. The length of the CDR3 is 17 residues. The germline V gene encodes CDR1 MNHEY and CDR2 SVGEGT. CDR3 sequence reads: CASSYGRGKPMNTEAFF. CDR3 nucleotides: TGTGCCAGCAGTTACGGCAGGGGAAAACCTATGAACACTGAAGCTTTCTTT.